The clone carrying this T cell receptor beta chain is large (0.1 to 1%) in the sample. What it recognizes is unknown. This specimen belongs to a study of spatial heterogeneity in lung cancer. Study-level background: On average, each unique TCR and UMI combination appeared more than ten times in raw reads. Study-wide points: Expanded alpha and beta TCR counts within tumors tracked tumor mutation counts.

As to time point: sample taken at primary tumor resection. The donors were about 72 patients with non-small cell lung cancer that was early-stage and untreated. The authors sequenced whole RNA from tumor, nontumor lung or frozen PBMC without sorting. Single TCR cDNA molecules each had their own unique molecular identifier. TCRdb passed the 5' RACE reads through MiXCR, listing each CDR3 protein once. Found here are just under 7,500 distinct CDR3 sequences, approximately 7% of them singletons; the top ten hold roughly 8%. The material was lung tumor tissue, obtained at surgery. The clonotype comes from a male donor with early-stage non-small cell lung cancer.

CDR3: CASSLWSGETQYF. The CDR3 DNA is TGCGCCAGCAGCTTGTGGAGTGGGGAGACCCAGTACTTC. This chain links TRBV5-1 with TRBJ2-5, with D unresolved. V lost 1 base to trimming and J lost 5 bases, with 9 bases between them. Germline V gene lookup returns CDR1 SGHRS and CDR2 YFSETQ. This CDR3 has 13 amino acids.